Listed here is a single T cell receptor (beta chain). No antigen is known for it. The sample carries other DNA sequences with the same CDR3. This specimen belongs to a study of vaccination effects on CD4 cells after COVID-19. The study's findings and limits: Infection-derived and vaccine-derived clones contracted markedly late after vaccination.

Prior to sequencing, the ViraFEST assay stimulated PBMC with viral peptide pools, which expanded the antigen-specific CD4+ T cells. Culturing for 10 to 11 days preceded CD4+ T cell isolation. Vaccine recipients lacked prior SARS-CoV-2 infection and had negative nucleocapsid antibodies. Supplemented with approximately 10 IU/ml IL-2 and roughly 10 ug/ml peptides, two million PBMC per well were kept in culture. Half-medium changes using IL-2 medium occurred on days 3 and 7. Repertoires were generated with immunoSEQ multiplex PCR, while TCRdb's copy carries only in-frame clones and drops some. The top ten hold about 2.4% of the sample, which has some 59,000 clones, roughly 80% seen once. Unmatched junction bases numbered 4, after V lost 6 bases and J lost 3 bases. Germline loops: CDR1 MNHEY, CDR2 SVGAGI. This CDR3 has 15 amino acids.

V usage is TRBV6-5 and J usage is TRBJ1-5, with 11 bases identical to TRBD1. This receptor was obtained from a human donor who received a COVID-19 vaccine. Source: CD4+ T cells from PBMCs cultured with HCoV-229E spike peptides, taken before COVID-19 vaccination. The CDR3 DNA reads TGTGCCAGCAGCCGGACAGGGGGCAACAATCAGCCCCAGCATTTT. This encodes CASSRTGGNNQPQHF.